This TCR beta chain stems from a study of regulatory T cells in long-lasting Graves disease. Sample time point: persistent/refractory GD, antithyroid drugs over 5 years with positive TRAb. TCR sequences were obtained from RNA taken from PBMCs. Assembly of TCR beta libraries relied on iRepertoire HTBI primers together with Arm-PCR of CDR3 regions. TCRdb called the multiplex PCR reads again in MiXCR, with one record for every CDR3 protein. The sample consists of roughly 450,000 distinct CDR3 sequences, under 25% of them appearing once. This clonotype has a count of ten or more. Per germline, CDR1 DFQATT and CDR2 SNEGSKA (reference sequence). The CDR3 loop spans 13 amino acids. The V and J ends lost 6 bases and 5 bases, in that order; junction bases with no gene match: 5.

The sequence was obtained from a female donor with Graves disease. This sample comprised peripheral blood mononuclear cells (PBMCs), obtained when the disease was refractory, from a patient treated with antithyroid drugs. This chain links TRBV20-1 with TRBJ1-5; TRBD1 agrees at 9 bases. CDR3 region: CSANRDRDQPQHF. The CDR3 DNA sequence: TGCAGTGCGAACCGGGACAGGGATCAGCCCCAGCATTTT.